The 26 T cell receptor beta chains below come from one sample, sequenced in a study of T cell responses to AZD1222 COVID-19 vaccine. Produced via immunoSEQ multiplex PCR; TCRdb's table is partial and in-frame only. The data show 110,000 to 150,000 clones, more than 85% seen once. Sample: peripheral blood, taken on day 0 of AZD1222 vaccination. The source is an adult in good health.

This chain connects TRBV7-9 to TRBJ2-1; 8 bases line up with TRBD2. Germline V gives CDR1 SEHNR, CDR2 FQNEAQ (reference sequence). Germline trimming cut 2 bases from V and 2 bases from J; bases unmatched to any gene: 11. There are 18 residues in the CDR3. CDR3 in amino acids: CASSLIGLSGRPYNEQFF. For the CDR3, the DNA is TGTGCCAGCAGCTTAATCGGCCTCAGCGGGAGACCCTACAATGAGCAGTTCTTC. Drawing the rest from reference TRBV7-9 and TRBJ2-1, the complete variable domain is DTGVSQNPRHKITKRGQNVTFRCDPISEHNRLYWYRQTLGQGPEFLTYFQNEAQLEKSRLLSDRFSAERPKGSFSTLEIQRTEQGDSAMYLCASSLIGLSGRPYNEQFFGPGTRLTVL.

V and J are TRBV5-6 and TRBJ1-3; D perhaps matches TRBD1 (6 bases). The CDR3 loop spans 17 amino acids. Per germline, CDR1 SGHDT and CDR2 YYEEEE. Trimming left V 4 bases short and J 0 bases short, with 17 bases between. The CDR3 spells CASSGIQGFYSGNTIYF. The CDR3, as DNA: TGTGCCAGCAGCGGAATACAGGGCTTTTACTCTGGAAACACCATATATTTT. The variable domain in full, with the rest retrieved from reference TRBV5-6 and TRBJ1-3, is DAGVTQSPTHLIKTRGQQVTLRCSPKSGHDTVSWYQQALGQGPQFIFQYYEEEERQRGNFPDRFSGHQFPNYSSELNVNALLLGDSALYLCASSGIQGFYSGNTIYFGEGSWLTVV.

This clone was observed once. The chain is built from TRBV27 and TRBJ1-1; TRBD1 might be the D (5 bases). The CDR3 sequence is 15 residues long. Germline lookup yields CDR1 MNHEY and CDR2 SMNVEV (reference sequence). V was trimmed by 7 bases and J by 6 bases, leaving 21 bases between them. The DNA for the CDR3 is TGTGCCAGCACCTCAAGGAGGGGTTTAATCTCTGAAGCTTTCTTT. This sequence encodes CASTSRRGLISEAFF.

The CDR3, as DNA: TGTGCCTGGAGTGTAGTTGGAGAAAAACTGTTTTTT. Translation: CAWSVVGEKLFF. The chain uses TRBV30 and TRBJ1-4; D not certain. V was trimmed by 0 bases and J by 8 bases, leaving 7 bases between them. The CDR3 covers 12 residues. The V gene's germline CDR1 is GTSNPN and CDR2 SVGIG (reference sequence).

This clone was recorded only once. Other DNA variants within this sample encode the same CDR3. This rearrangement joins TRBV27 to TRBJ1-1; D is uncertain. Between the trimmed V and J ends, which lost 3 bases and 0 bases, there was a span of 8 bases. The CDR3 covers 14 residues. Germline CDR1 MNHEY, CDR2 SMNVEV (reference sequence). Here the CDR3 reads CASSLLGMNTEAFF. DNA for the CDR3: TGTGCCAGCAGTTTGCTGGGTATGAACACTGAAGCTTTCTTT.

The chain couples TRBV27 to TRBJ1-5; D gene uncertain. Germline loops: CDR1 MNHEY, CDR2 SMNVEV (reference sequence). V lost 5 bases and J lost 0, with 11 bases in between. The CDR3 is 15 amino acids. The CDR3 sequence is CASSPIGFSNQPQHF. The CDR3 DNA follows: TGTGCCAGCAGTCCTATCGGTTTTAGCAATCAGCCCCAGCATTTT.

DNA of the CDR3: TGTGCCAGCAGCCCGGAGACGGGGGGAGGCACCGGGGAGCTGTTTTTT. Translating it yields CASSPETGGGTGELFF. This chain uses TRBV11-3 with TRBJ2-2; 7 bases match TRBD2. Germline lookup yields CDR1 SGHNT and CDR2 YENEEA. The V gene end was trimmed by 5 bases and the J gene end by 4 bases; junction bases not matched to a gene: 10. The CDR3 consists of 16 residues.

This sequence joins TRBV11-2 and TRBJ2-1; 9 bases fit TRBD2. CDR1 and CDR2 (germline): SGHAT, FQNNGV. This CDR3 region has 16 residues. The V segment lost 2 bases and the J segment 7 bases; nucleotides outside the gene matches: 9. CDR3 residues: CASSLLSGRYENEQFF. The DNA for the CDR3 is TGTGCCAGCAGCTTACTTAGCGGGAGATACGAAAATGAGCAGTTCTTC.

The rearrangement uses TRBV12-3 or TRBV12-4 and TRBJ2-7; D possibly matches TRBD1 or TRBD2 (5 bases each). The CDR3 is 13 residues long. With 3 bases removed from V and 5 bases from J, the gap between germline ends came to 11 bases. CDR3 bases: TGTGCCAGCAGTTTTGGGGGTTCCAACGAGCAGTACTTC. Protein product: CASSFGGSNEQYF.

To note about this clone: The sample has other DNA sequences that encode this CDR3 too. The CDR3 protein is CASSQGDSANTGELFF. CDR3 DNA: TGCGCCAGCAGCCAAGGGGACAGCGCGAACACCGGGGAGCTGTTTTTT. The chain is built from TRBV4-1 and TRBJ2-2; the match to TRBD1 covers 7 bases. Germline V gene lookup returns CDR1 MGHRA and CDR2 YSYEKL. V was pared by 1 base and J by 0 bases, with 2 bases of the junction left unmatched. The CDR3 sequence is 16 residues long.

In DNA, the CDR3 is TGTGCCAGCAGGCTAGCGGGAACTCAAAATGAGCAGTTCTTC. Amino acid sequence: CASRLAGTQNEQFF. The genes are TRBV27 and TRBJ2-1, with TRBD2 identical over 9 bases. Trimming removed 6 bases from V and 7 bases from J; junction bases left unmatched: 7. CDR1 MNHEY and CDR2 SMNVEV come from the germline V gene (reference sequence). The CDR3 covers 14 residues.

The V gene is TRBV18, the J gene TRBJ2-5; 10 bases line up with TRBD2. J gave up 7 bases and V 1 base, and 6 bases lay outside the gene matches. This CDR3 region has 15 residues. CDR1 and CDR2 (germline): KGHSH, LQKENI. This chain's CDR3 is CASSPLPSGRGTQYF. In nucleotides, the CDR3 is TGTGCCAGCTCACCACTTCCTAGCGGGAGAGGGACCCAGTACTTC.

The rearrangement links TRBV25-1 to TRBJ1-1; D is perhaps TRBD1 (6 bases). Trimming pared 8 bases from V and 11 bases from J, leaving 30 bases between. Germline V gene data show CDR1 as MGHDK and CDR2 as SYGVNS. The CDR3 is 16 amino acids. This CDR3 reads CASGTTSGTPLTGAFF. In DNA form, the CDR3 reads TGTGCCAGCGGAACAACCTCCGGGACACCCCTAACCGGGGCTTTCTTT.

The chain joins TRBV30 to TRBJ2-3; 9 positions match TRBD2. Germline lookup yields CDR1 GTSNPN and CDR2 SVGIG (reference sequence). CDR3 length equals 14 residues. The junction had 4 bases not matched to a gene; V was cut back by 1 base and J by 5 bases. The CDR3 loop reads CAWSASGRIDTQYF. CDR3 bases: TGTGCCTGGAGTGCCAGCGGGAGGATAGATACGCAGTATTTT. Full variable domain (outside the CDR3, taken from reference TRBV30 and TRBJ2-3): SQTIHQWPATLVQPVGSPLSLECTVEGTSNPNLYWYRQAAGRGLQLLFYSVGIGQISSEVPQNLSASRPQDRQFILSSKKLLLSDSGFYLCAWSASGRIDTQYFGPGTRLTVL.

The rearrangement links TRBV25-1 to TRBJ2-3; 11 bases map to TRBD2. Losses at the gene ends were 4 bases for V and 6 bases for J; bases not matched to a gene: 9. Germline V CDR1 and CDR2: MGHDK, SYGVNS. This CDR3 has 16 residues. CDR3 in amino acids: CASSGGTSGSGDTQYF. The CDR3 DNA reads as TGTGCCAGCAGTGGGGGGACTAGCGGCTCGGGGGATACGCAGTATTTT. The full variable domain, completed using reference TRBV25-1 and TRBJ2-3, is EADIYQTPRYLVIGTGKKITLECSQTMGHDKMYWYQQDPGMELHLIHYSYGVNSTEKGDLSSESTVSRIRTEHFPLTLESARPSHTSQYLCASSGGTSGSGDTQYFGPGTRLTVL.

This clone was counted a single time. The chain uses TRBV15 and TRBJ2-7; D possibly uses TRBD1 or TRBD2 (7 bases each). The V gene's germline CDR1 is LNHNV and CDR2 YYDKDF (reference sequence). Trimming left V 3 bases short and J 2 bases short, with 20 bases between. This CDR3 is built from 17 residues. The CDR3 spells CATSSFLQGGATYEQYF. CDR3 bases: TGTGCCACCAGCAGCTTCCTGCAGGGGGGGGCTACCTACGAGCAGTACTTC.

V gene TRBV19 combines with J gene TRBJ2-5, with 7 bases aligning to TRBD1. The CDR3 runs to 14 residues. Germline V gene lookup returns CDR1 LNHDA and CDR2 SQIVND (reference sequence). With V trimmed by 4 bases and J by 5 bases, 7 bases remained unmatched. CDR3: CASSTRQGRETQYF. The CDR3 region has the DNA TGTGCCAGTAGTACCAGACAGGGAAGGGAGACCCAGTACTTC.

V and J are TRBV7-9 and TRBJ1-1; TRBD1 matches 10 bases. V trimming: 5 bases; J trimming: 2 bases; junction bases outside the gene matches: 8. This CDR3 is 16 amino acids long. The germline CDR1 and CDR2 sequences are SEHNR and FQNEAQ (reference sequence). CDR3 loop: CASSQGQGGPNTEAFF. CDR3 in DNA: TGTGCCAGCAGCCAAGGACAGGGGGGGCCTAACACTGAAGCTTTCTTT.

The chain couples TRBV4-1 to TRBJ2-7; D is unresolved. The CDR3 contains 15 residues. CDR1 is MGHRA and CDR2 is YSYEKL in the germline V gene. Trimming left V 1 base short and J 0 bases short, with 10 bases between. The CDR3 DNA reads as TGCGCCAGCAGCCAAGTAATGACTGTCTCCTACGAGCAGTACTTC. As protein: CASSQVMTVSYEQYF.

The V and J genes are TRBV5-1 and TRBJ1-5; D unclear. Per the germline V gene, CDR1 is SGHRS and CDR2 is YFSETQ. V was pared by 8 bases and J by 0 bases, with 12 bases between. The CDR3 runs to 14 residues. For the CDR3, the DNA is TGCGCCAGACAGATACTGTCTAGCAATCAGCCCCAGCATTTT. It is translated as CARQILSSNQPQHF.

This clone was seen only once. This sequence joins TRBV2 and TRBJ2-3; 7 bases are a match to TRBD2. The germline gives CDR1 SNHLY, CDR2 FYNNEI. This CDR3 is 17 amino acids long. V dropped 0 bases and J dropped 4; count of bases not matched to a gene: 10. The CDR3 region has the DNA TGTGCCAGCAGTGAAGCGAGGGCGGGGGAGAGCGCAGATACGCAGTATTTT. Translation gives CASSEARAGESADTQYF.

The chain uses TRBV28 and TRBJ2-4; the D is unclear. V dropped 3 bases and J dropped 0 bases, with 15 bases sitting between them. The CDR3 has 17 residues. Germline V gene data show CDR1 as MDHEN and CDR2 as SYDVKM. The CDR3 region has the DNA TGTGCCAGCAGTTTTGAGGTTAGCAGAAAAGCCAAAAACATTCAGTACTTC. Amino acids: CASSFEVSRKAKNIQYF.

The V call is TRBV7-8, the J call TRBJ1-5, with a possible D match to TRBD1 (5 bases). There are 15 residues in the CDR3. The germline gives CDR1 SGHVS, CDR2 FQNEAQ. The V and J ends lost 2 bases and 7 bases respectively, with 15 bases between them. The CDR3 nucleotides are TGTGCCAGCAGCTTAAAGGGCAGGGAGAACCAGCCCCAGCATTTT. This sequence encodes CASSLKGRENQPQHF.

CDR3 in DNA: TGCAGTGGGCAATTCACAGATACGCAGTATTTT. Amino acid sequence: CSGQFTDTQYF. The chain links TRBV20-1 to TRBJ2-3, with D unclear. This CDR3 contains 11 residues. Trimming took 7 bases from V and 2 from J, leaving 7 bases between them. CDR1 and CDR2 from the germline V gene are DFQATT and SNEGSKA (reference sequence).

The chain is built from TRBV5-1 and TRBJ2-1, with no clear D. Trimming removed 0 bases from V and 8 bases from J, with 18 bases in between. Germline assignment: CDR1 SGHRS and CDR2 YFSETQ. The CDR3 covers 16 residues. The CDR3 sequence is CASSLVSVAGVDEQFF. In DNA form, the CDR3 reads TGCGCCAGCAGCTTGGTGTCTGTAGCCGGAGTCGATGAGCAGTTCTTC.

The rearrangement joins TRBV5-4 to TRBJ1-1; tentatively, D is TRBD1 (6 bases). CDR3 size: 14 residues. Germline assignment: CDR1 SGHNT and CDR2 YYREEE (reference sequence). Trimming left V 2 bases short and J 0 bases short, with 8 bases between. This CDR3 reads CASSFGQLNTEAFF. The DNA for the CDR3 is TGTGCCAGCAGCTTTGGACAGCTGAACACTGAAGCTTTCTTT.